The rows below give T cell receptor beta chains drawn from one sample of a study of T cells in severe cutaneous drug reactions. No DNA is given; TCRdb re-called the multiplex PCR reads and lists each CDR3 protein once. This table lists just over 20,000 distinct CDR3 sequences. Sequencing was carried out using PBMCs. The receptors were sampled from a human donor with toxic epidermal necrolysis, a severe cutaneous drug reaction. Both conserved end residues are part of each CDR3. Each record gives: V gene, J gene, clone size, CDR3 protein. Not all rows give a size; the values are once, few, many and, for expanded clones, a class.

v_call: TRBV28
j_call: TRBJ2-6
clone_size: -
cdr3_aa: CASTLGGAGANVLTF

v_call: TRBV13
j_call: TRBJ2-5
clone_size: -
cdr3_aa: CASSKRQGKETQYF

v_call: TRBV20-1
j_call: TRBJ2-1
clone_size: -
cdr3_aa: CSASSALAESSYNEQFF

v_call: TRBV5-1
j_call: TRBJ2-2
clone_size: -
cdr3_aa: CASSLRAPYIASGELFF

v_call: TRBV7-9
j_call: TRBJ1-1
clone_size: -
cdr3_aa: CASSLTGDVGFF

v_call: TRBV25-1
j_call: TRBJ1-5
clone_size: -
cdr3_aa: CASSDREENQPQHF

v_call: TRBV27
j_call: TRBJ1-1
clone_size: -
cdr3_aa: CASSPRGLWTEAFF

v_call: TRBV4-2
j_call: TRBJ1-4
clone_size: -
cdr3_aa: CASSQGIGQARTTNEKLFF

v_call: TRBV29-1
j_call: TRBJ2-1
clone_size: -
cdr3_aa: CSVELGRRQFF

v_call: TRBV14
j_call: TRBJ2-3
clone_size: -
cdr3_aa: CASSQTSATTDTQYF

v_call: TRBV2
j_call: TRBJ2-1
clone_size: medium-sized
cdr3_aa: CASSSSGRARDEQFF

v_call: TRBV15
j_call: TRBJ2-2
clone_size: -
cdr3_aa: CATSRGGTGELFF

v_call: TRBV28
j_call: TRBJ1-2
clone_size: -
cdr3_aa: CASSFVGRTGYTF

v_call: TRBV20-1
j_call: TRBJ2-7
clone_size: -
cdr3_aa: CSARDSTSGYYEQYF

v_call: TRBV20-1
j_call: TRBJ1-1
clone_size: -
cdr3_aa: CSVPVKLEAFF

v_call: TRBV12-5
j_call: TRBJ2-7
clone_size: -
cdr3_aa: CASTLGGSYEQYF

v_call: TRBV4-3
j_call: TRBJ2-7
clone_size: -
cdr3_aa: CASSQDSASYEQYF

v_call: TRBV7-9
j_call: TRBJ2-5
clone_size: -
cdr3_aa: CASSTTSYQETQYF

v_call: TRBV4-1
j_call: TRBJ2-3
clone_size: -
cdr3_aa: CASSPRLDTQYF

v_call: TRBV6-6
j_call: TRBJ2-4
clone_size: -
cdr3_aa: CASSYFGLAGGKNIQYF

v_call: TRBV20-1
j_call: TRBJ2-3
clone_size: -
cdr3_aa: CSAKREVFTDTQYF

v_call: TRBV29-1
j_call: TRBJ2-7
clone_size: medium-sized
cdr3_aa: CSAKALDSSYEQYF

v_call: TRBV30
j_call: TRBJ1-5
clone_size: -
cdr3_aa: CAWSVGAYSNQPQHF

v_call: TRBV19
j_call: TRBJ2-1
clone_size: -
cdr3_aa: CASSHASGRENEQFF

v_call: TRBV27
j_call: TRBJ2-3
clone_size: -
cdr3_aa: CASSYLNTDTQYF

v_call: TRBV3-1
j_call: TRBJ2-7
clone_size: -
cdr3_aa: CASSIYRGSYEQYF

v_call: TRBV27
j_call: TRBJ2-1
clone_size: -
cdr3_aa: CASSLTPYNEQFF

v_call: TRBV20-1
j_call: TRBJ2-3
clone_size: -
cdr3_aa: CSARGTGADTQYF

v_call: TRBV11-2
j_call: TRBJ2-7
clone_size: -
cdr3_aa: CASSADVAPYEQYF